The rows below give T cell receptor beta chains drawn from one sample of a study of cytomegalovirus exposure and HLA in healthy donors. The data were produced by immunoSEQ multiplex PCR, yet TCRdb's version contains in-frame clones alone and is incomplete. The sample records about 240,000 clones, about 86% being singletons. The sequencing input was PBMCs. The receptors stem from a young woman in good health and CMV-seropositive. The CDR3 runs from the conserved cysteine through the conserved F or W. The D gene is left open where the match is weak. Clone size is stated in some rows and not others, as once, few, many or a class when expanded.

>-|TRBV6-1|TRBD1|TRBJ1-1
CASSDPPGGGMNTEAFF
TGTGCCAGCAGTGACCCGCCAGGGGGCGGCATGAACACTGAAGCTTTCTTT
>-|TRBV29-1|-|TRBJ1-2
CSAADRGVANYGYTF
TGCAGCGCCGCGGACAGAGGGGTGGCAAACTATGGCTACACCTTC
>-|TRBV10-3|-|TRBJ1-1
CAISVLRANGDTEAFF
TGTGCCATCAGTGTCCTACGGGCCAACGGGGACACTGAAGCTTTCTTT
>-|TRBV5-1|-|TRBJ1-1
CASSFDRTNTEAFF
TGCGCCAGCAGCTTCGACAGGACGAACACTGAAGCTTTCTTT
>-|TRBV10-3|-|TRBJ1-2
CAISVQGNYGYTF
TGTGCCATCTCAGTTCAGGGAAACTATGGCTACACCTTC
>-|TRBV30|TRBD1|TRBJ2-7
CAWSAHRDRAYEQYF
TGTGCCTGGAGCGCGCACCGGGACAGGGCCTACGAGCAGTACTTC
>-|TRBV5-6|-|TRBJ2-5
CASSPPQVRKGETQYF
TGTGCCAGCAGCCCACCTCAGGTCCGGAAAGGAGAGACCCAGTACTTC
>-|TRBV28|TRBD1|TRBJ2-3
CASSKGSTGLDTQYF
TGTGCCAGCTCCAAGGGTTCGACAGGGCTGGATACGCAGTATTTT
>-|TRBV19|TRBD2|TRBJ2-1
CASSMEPSGKDEQFF
TGTGCCAGTAGTATGGAACCTAGCGGAAAGGATGAGCAGTTCTTC
>-|TRBV6-4|-|TRBJ2-3
CASSEELAATQYF
TGTGCCAGCAGTGAAGAGTTGGCGGCTACGCAGTATTTT
>-|TRBV11-3|-|TRBJ1-4
CASSSTGTYEKLFF
TGTGCCAGCAGCTCTACCGGGACTTATGAAAAACTGTTTTTT
>-|TRBV14|-|TRBJ1-2
CASSQDWQGGGYTF
TGTGCCAGCAGCCAAGATTGGCAAGGAGGCGGCTACACCTTC
>-|TRBV2|-|TRBJ2-7
CASSARIGPYYEQYF
TGTGCCAGCAGTGCCCGCATTGGTCCCTACTACGAGCAGTACTTC
>-|TRBV11-2|-|TRBJ1-2
CASSLDLAQGLFQGTYGYTF
TGTGCCAGCAGCTTAGATCTGGCACAGGGTTTATTTCAGGGGACCTATGGCTACACCTTC
>once|TRBV5-1|TRBD1|TRBJ2-7
CASSYWTGVAYEQYF
TGCGCCAGCAGCTATTGGACAGGGGTCGCCTACGAGCAGTACTTC
>-|TRBV6-5|TRBD2|TRBJ2-1
CASSSALAGGYFF
TGTGCCAGCAGTTCAGCTCTAGCGGGAGGCTACTTCTTC
>-|TRBV30|-|TRBJ1-2
CAWSEGGHYGYTF
TGTGCCTGGAGTGAGGGGGGGCACTATGGCTACACCTTC
>-|TRBV27|-|TRBJ1-1
CASSFARAGGTEAFF
TGTGCCAGCAGTTTCGCTAGGGCGGGCGGGACTGAAGCTTTCTTT
>-|TRBV29-1|TRBD1|TRBJ1-3
CSALHGTGGGNTIYF
TGCAGCGCCCTGCACGGGACAGGGGGCGGAAACACCATATATTTT
>-|TRBV2|-|TRBJ1-4
CASSAGWNEKLFF
TGTGCCAGCAGTGCAGGGTGGAATGAAAAACTGTTTTTT
>-|TRBV6-5|-|TRBJ2-2
CASSYRRAPGELFF
TGTGCCAGCAGTTACCGCCGAGCCCCCGGGGAGCTGTTTTTT
>-|TRBV27|TRBD1|TRBJ1-1
CASSPGTGFYSEAFF
TGTGCCAGCAGTCCCGGGACAGGGTTTTATTCTGAAGCTTTCTTT
>-|TRBV19|TRBD1|TRBJ1-5
CASARDREDPNQPQHF
TGTGCCAGTGCCCGGGACAGGGAAGATCCCAATCAGCCCCAGCATTTT
>-|TRBV30|TRBD2|TRBJ2-1
CAWSSTPGGAPAIDEQFF
TGTGCCTGGAGTTCAACGCCGGGAGGGGCGCCCGCCATCGATGAGCAGTTCTTC
>-|TRBV27|-|TRBJ2-3
CASSLRSQGKADTQYF
TGTGCCAGCAGTTTACGTAGCCAGGGTAAGGCAGATACGCAGTATTTT
>-|TRBV7-8|TRBD2|TRBJ2-7
CASSFTPGLAGVRGYEQYF
TGTGCCAGCAGCTTCACCCCCGGGTTAGCGGGAGTTCGAGGCTACGAGCAGTACTTC
>few|TRBV19|TRBD1|TRBJ1-2
CASSQGAKTVYGYTF
TGTGCCAGTAGCCAGGGGGCTAAGACTGTCTATGGCTACACCTTC
>-|TRBV10-3|TRBD1|TRBJ1-3
CAIRTGKGGNTIYF
TGTGCCATCAGGACAGGGAAAGGTGGAAACACCATATATTTT
>once|TRBV7-3|-|TRBJ2-3
CASSYTKTSTDTQYF
TGTGCCAGCAGCTATACGAAGACTAGCACAGATACGCAGTATTTT
>-|TRBV27|-|TRBJ1-1
CASSLRTGGSTEAFF
TGTGCCAGCAGTTTAAGAACCGGGGGGAGCACTGAAGCTTTCTTT
>-|TRBV18|TRBD1|TRBJ1-2
CASSPGTGGVGGYTF
TGTGCCAGCTCCCCCGGGACAGGGGGCGTTGGAGGCTACACCTTC
>-|TRBV5-8|-|TRBJ2-1
CASSLEGTSYNEQFF
TGTGCCAGCAGCTTGGAAGGGACTTCCTACAATGAGCAGTTCTTC
>-|TRBV5-1|TRBD2|TRBJ2-7
CASSGLAGAYEQYF
TGCGCCAGCAGTGGGCTAGCGGGAGCCTACGAGCAGTACTTC